This T cell receptor (beta chain) stems from a study of early T cells in non-severe SARS-CoV-2 infection. Study-wide background: Bulk RNA isolated from unsorted whole blood underwent sequencing; chains were not paired.

This clonotype was found a few times. No antigen is known for it. The junction shows a germline mismatch at one end, possibly a read error. Germline V CDR1 and CDR2: LNHNV, YYDKDF (reference sequence). This CDR3 has 14 amino acids. Study outcomes and limitations: Database matching using VDJdb favored anti-spike CD8 responses, with private and CD4 specificities left missing.

Individual cDNA molecules were tagged with unique molecular identifiers. TCRdb re-called the 5' RACE reads through MiXCR, storing one row per CDR3 protein. The data hold about 100,000 distinct CDR3 sequences, with about 13% observed a single time. The V call is TRBV15, the J call TRBJ1-3, with D uncertain. This receptor was obtained from an adult who was a healthcare worker with PCR-confirmed SARS-CoV-2 infection or an uninfected control (not recorded which). The sequenced material came from whole blood. The CDR3 region has the DNA TGTGCCACCAGCAGACCCAACTCTGAAAACACCATATATTTT. It yields the protein CATSRPNSENTIYF.